This TCR beta chain was recorded in a study of blood T cell repertoires in COVID-19. Clones were read by immunoSEQ multiplex PCR, and TCRdb kept only the in-frame ones, dropping some. The sample records 150,000 to 180,000 clones, roughly 71% being singletons. CDR3 size: 13 residues. Germline lookup yields CDR1 SGHRS and CDR2 YFSETQ. V dropped 5 bases and J dropped 5 bases, with 14 bases sitting between them. The sequenced sample was peripheral blood. This chain connects TRBV5-1 to TRBJ2-7, with D perhaps matching TRBD1 (6 bases). The sequence derives from an elderly woman with acute or convalescent COVID-19. The DNA for the CDR3 is TGCGCCAGCAGTAGTCAGGGGATAGACGAGCAGTACTTC. Protein product: CASSSQGIDEQYF.